This TCR beta chain appears in the sequencing data of a study of human T cells and chemical hapten exposure. In germline, CDR1 is SGDLS, CDR2 YYNGEE. Trimming took off 5 bases at V and 4 bases at J, with 13 bases between the two ends. The CDR3 consists of 13 residues. This clonotype was picked up many times. TCRdb passed the RACE reads through MiXCR, listing each CDR3 protein once. The table lists around 60,000 distinct CDR3 sequences, 6.7% of them singletons. The time point here: pre-sensitization, week 0. Sample treatment: therapeutic diphenylcyclopropenone sensitization with weekly scalp DPC. The sequenced sample was whole blood, obtained in connection with sensitization to the hapten diphenylcyclopropenone (DPC). The sequence was collected from a woman between 25 and 40 years old with alopecia areata. Some clones in this sample may be carry-over from other donors' samples. This chain links TRBV9 with TRBJ2-7; D possibly corresponds to TRBD1 (6 bases). This chain's CDR3 is CASRSDRKYEQYF. The CDR3 region has the DNA TGTGCCAGCAGGTCGGACAGAAAGTACGAGCAGTACTTC.